This passage covers 6 T cell receptor beta chains from one sample sequenced in a study of blood T cell repertoires in COVID-19. Sequencing used immunoSEQ multiplex PCR; TCRdb keeps in-frame clones, though not all of them. Among 470,000 or so clones listed, about 89% were seen once. The sample taken for sequencing was peripheral blood. These receptor sequences come from a woman aged 30 to 39 with acute or convalescent COVID-19.

The chain joins TRBV27 to TRBJ2-1, with 12 bases identical to TRBD1. Germline V gene sequence: CDR1 MNHEY, CDR2 SMNVEV (reference sequence). Losses at the gene ends were 5 bases for V and 12 bases for J; bases not matched to a gene: 8. There are 14 residues in the CDR3. The CDR3, as DNA: TGTGCCAGCAGTCCGGGACAGGGGGCGCAGGGGCAGTTCTTC. Translation gives CASSPGQGAQGQFF.

This chain links TRBV7-3 with TRBJ2-1; TRBD2 matches at 10 bases. V lost 3 bases, J lost 4 bases, and 3 bases stayed unmatched. CDR1 and CDR2 from the germline V gene are SGHTA and FQGTGA. This CDR3 has 15 residues. The CDR3 sequence: CASSFGTSDYNEQFF. DNA for the CDR3: TGTGCCAGCAGCTTTGGGACTAGCGATTACAATGAGCAGTTCTTC.

This chain links TRBV2 with TRBJ2-1; TRBD1 matches 8 bases. The germline gives CDR1 SNHLY, CDR2 FYNNEI. V lost 10 bases to trimming and J lost 4 bases; unmatched junction nucleotides: 12. This CDR3 region has 15 residues. The DNA for the CDR3 is TGTGCCACCGACCTGGACAGGGCGAAATACAATGAGCAGTTCTTC. Residues: CATDLDRAKYNEQFF.

This clone appeared once. At one of its ends the junction is not consistent with the germline gene, which may arise from a read error. In DNA, the CDR3 is TGCGCCCGTGCGGTGAACACTGAAGCTTTCTTT. This sequence encodes CARAVNTEAFF. The V call is TRBV28, the J call TRBJ1-1, with D hard to call. Germline V gene lookup returns CDR1 MDHEN and CDR2 SYDVKM. CDR3 size: 11 residues.

This rearrangement joins TRBV28 to TRBJ2-2; D possibly corresponds to TRBD2 (6 bases). There are 16 residues in the CDR3. Germline values: CDR1 MDHEN, CDR2 SYDVKM. V lost 5 bases and J lost 6, with 19 bases in between. The CDR3 protein is CASSPPWGGGSGELFF. CDR3 DNA sequence: TGTGCCAGCAGTCCTCCCTGGGGAGGCGGGTCCGGGGAGCTGTTTTTT.

CDR3 coding DNA: TGTGCCAGCAGCCATCGGACAGGACCCTATGGCTACACCTTC. Translating gives CASSHRTGPYGYTF. The genes are TRBV11-1 and TRBJ1-2; 7 bases are shared with TRBD1. Per the germline V gene, CDR1 is SGHAT and CDR2 is FQDESV (reference sequence). The CDR3 loop spans 14 amino acids. The J segment lost 4 bases and the V segment lost 5 bases, leaving 7 bases of the junction unmatched.